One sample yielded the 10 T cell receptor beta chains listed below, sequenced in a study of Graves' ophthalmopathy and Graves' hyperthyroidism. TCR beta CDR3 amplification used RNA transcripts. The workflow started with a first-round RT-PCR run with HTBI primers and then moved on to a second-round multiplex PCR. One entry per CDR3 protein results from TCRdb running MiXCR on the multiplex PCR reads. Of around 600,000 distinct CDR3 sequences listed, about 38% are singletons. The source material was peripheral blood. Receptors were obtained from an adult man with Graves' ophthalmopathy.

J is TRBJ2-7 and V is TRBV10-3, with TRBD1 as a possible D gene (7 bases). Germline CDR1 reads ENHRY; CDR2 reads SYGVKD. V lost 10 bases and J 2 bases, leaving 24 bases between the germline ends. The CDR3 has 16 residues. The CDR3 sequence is CASSVRRDGTAYEQYF. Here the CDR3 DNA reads TGTGCCAGCAGCGTCCGGAGGGACGGGACAGCCTACGAGCAGTACTTC.

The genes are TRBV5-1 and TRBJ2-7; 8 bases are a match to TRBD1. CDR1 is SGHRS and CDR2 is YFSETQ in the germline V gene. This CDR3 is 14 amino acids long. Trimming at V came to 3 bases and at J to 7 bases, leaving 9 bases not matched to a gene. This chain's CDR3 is CASSSSGGRVEQYF. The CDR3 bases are TGCGCCAGCAGCTCTTCAGGGGGCAGGGTAGAGCAGTACTTC. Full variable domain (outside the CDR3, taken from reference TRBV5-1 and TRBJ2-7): KAGVTQTPRYLIKTRGQQVTLSCSPISGHRSVSWYQQTPGQGLQFLFEYFSETQRNKGNFPGRFSGRQFSNSRSEMNVSTLELGDSALYLCASSSSGGRVEQYFGPGTRLTVT.

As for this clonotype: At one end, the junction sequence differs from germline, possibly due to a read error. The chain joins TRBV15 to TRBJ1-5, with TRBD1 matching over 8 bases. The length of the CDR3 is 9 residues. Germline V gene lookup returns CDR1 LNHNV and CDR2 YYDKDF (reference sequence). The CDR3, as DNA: TGTGCCACCAGCAGAGGACAGGGGTTT. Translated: CATSRGQGF.

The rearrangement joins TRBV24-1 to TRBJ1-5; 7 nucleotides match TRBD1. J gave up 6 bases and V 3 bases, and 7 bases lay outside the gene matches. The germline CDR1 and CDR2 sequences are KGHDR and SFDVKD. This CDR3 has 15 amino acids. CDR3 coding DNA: TGTGCCACCAGTGATAGCCGGACAGGAACTCAGCCCCAGCATTTT. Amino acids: CATSDSRTGTQPQHF.

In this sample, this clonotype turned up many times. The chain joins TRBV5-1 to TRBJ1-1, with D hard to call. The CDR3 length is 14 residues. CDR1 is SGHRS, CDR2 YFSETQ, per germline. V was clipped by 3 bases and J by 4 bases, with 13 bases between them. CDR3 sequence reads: CASSSMPDATEAFF. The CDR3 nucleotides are TGCGCCAGCAGCTCCATGCCTGATGCCACTGAAGCTTTCTTT. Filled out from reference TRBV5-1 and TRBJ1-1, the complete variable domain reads KAGVTQTPRYLIKTRGQQVTLSCSPISGHRSVSWYQQTPGQGLQFLFEYFSETQRNKGNFPGRFSGRQFSNSRSEMNVSTLELGDSALYLCASSSMPDATEAFFGQGTRLTVV.

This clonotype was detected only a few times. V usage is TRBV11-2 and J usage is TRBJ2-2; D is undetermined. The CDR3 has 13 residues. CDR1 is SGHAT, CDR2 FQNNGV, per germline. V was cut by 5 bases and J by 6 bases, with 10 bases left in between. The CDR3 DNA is TGTGCCAGCAGCCCTAGACCTGCCGGGGAGCTGTTTTTT. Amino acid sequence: CASSPRPAGELFF.

The CDR3 reads CASSSKRTGMYEETQYF. The CDR3 bases are TGTGCCAGCAGCTCTAAAAGGACAGGGATGTACGAGGAGACCCAGTACTTC. This chain connects TRBV7-8 to TRBJ2-5; 8 bases agree with TRBD1. The germline gives CDR1 SGHVS, CDR2 FQNEAQ. V lost 4 bases, J lost 5 bases, and 15 bases stayed unmatched. The CDR3 spans 17 residues.

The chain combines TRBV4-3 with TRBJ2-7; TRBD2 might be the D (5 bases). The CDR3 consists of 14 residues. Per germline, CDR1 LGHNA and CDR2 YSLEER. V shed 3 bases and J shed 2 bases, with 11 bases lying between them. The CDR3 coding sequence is TGCGCCAGCAGCCATAGGACGGAGGCCTACGAGCAGTACTTC. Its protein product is CASSHRTEAYEQYF.

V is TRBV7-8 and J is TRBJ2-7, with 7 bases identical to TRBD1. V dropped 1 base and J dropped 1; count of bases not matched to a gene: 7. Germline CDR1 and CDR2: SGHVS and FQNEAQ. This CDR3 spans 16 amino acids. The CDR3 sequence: CASSLGADRQSYEQYF. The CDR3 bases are TGTGCCAGCAGCTTAGGGGCGGACAGGCAATCCTACGAGCAGTACTTC.

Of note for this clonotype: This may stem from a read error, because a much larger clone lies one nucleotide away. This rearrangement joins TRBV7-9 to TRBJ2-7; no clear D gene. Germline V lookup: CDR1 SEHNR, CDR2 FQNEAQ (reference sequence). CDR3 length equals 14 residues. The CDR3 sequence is CVSSLSASSYEQYF. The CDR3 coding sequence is TGTGTCAGCAGCTTATCAGCGAGCTCCTACGAGCAGTACTTC.